Sequencing of this T cell receptor (beta chain) was carried out in a study of T cells in Graves' hyperthyroidism and ophthalmopathy. The hyperthyroidism was newly diagnosed and had lasted under 2 months; the patients were aged 18 to 65. There were TCR beta CDR3 regions amplified from RNA transcripts. The TCR CDR3 was amplified in a first-round RT-PCR using the HTBI primer set. MiXCR was run by TCRdb on the multiplex PCR reads, yielding one entry per CDR3 protein. In the table there are some 510,000 distinct CDR3 sequences, around 21% of which are singletons. This clonotype was observed at least ten times. This CDR3 has 15 residues. Trimming shortened V by 5 bases and J by 5 bases, and 18 bases separated the two germline ends. Looked up from germline, CDR1 is MNHEY and CDR2 is SVGEGT.

V and J are TRBV6-2 or TRBV6-3 and TRBJ1-1; TRBD1 might be the D (6 bases). The sequence came from a man aged 18 to 30 with Graves' hyperthyroidism. The source material was blood. The CDR3 here is CASSSYRAEGTEAFF. The CDR3 DNA reads as TGTGCCAGCAGTAGCTACAGGGCGGAGGGGACTGAAGCTTTCTTT.